These 10 T cell receptor beta chains share one sample of origin, sequenced in a study of cytotoxic CD8 clonotypes in ibrutinib-treated CLL. Generated by immunoSEQ multiplex PCR, the TCRdb table keeps only in-frame clones and is missing some. The sample records tens of thousands of clones, less than 70% being singletons. Source: PBMCs, taken after 12 months of ibrutinib treatment. The receptors were sampled from a human donor with chronic lymphocytic leukemia.

The chain employs TRBV18 and TRBJ1-1, with 7 bases that match TRBD1. Germline assignment: CDR1 KGHSH and CDR2 LQKENI. With V trimmed by 3 bases and J by 0 bases, 10 bases remained unmatched. There are 17 residues in the CDR3. The CDR3 sequence: CASSPTELDRVNTEAFF. The CDR3 bases are TGTGCCAGCTCACCCACCGAACTCGACAGGGTGAACACTGAAGCTTTCTTT.

The V gene is TRBV4-1, the J gene TRBJ1-4; no clear D gene. CDR3 size: 15 residues. V was shortened by 4 bases and J by 0 bases, with 9 bases between the two germline ends. The germline CDR1 and CDR2 sequences are MGHRA and YSYEKL. CDR3 in amino acids: CASSLRSATNEKLFF. As DNA, the CDR3 is TGCGCCAGCAGCCTCAGGTCTGCAACTAATGAAAAACTGTTTTTT.

The V call is TRBV9, the J call TRBJ1-3; D is undetermined. V lost 2 bases and J lost 2, with 14 bases in between. Germline values: CDR1 SGDLS, CDR2 YYNGEE. The CDR3 has 16 residues. The CDR3, as DNA: TGTGCCAGCAGCGTGGGCCATTATGCCCCTGGAAACACCATATATTTT. Its protein product is CASSVGHYAPGNTIYF.

In its sample, this clone ranks as medium-sized. The V and J genes are TRBV19 and TRBJ2-7; D is perhaps TRBD1 (6 bases). The CDR3 extends over 14 amino acids. Trimming stripped 4 bases from V and 0 bases from J, with 10 bases between. Per the germline V gene, CDR1 is LNHDA and CDR2 is SQIVND (reference sequence). CDR3 sequence (DNA): TGTGCCAGTAGTACAGCACAGGGCTCCTACGAGCAGTACTTC. It encodes CASSTAQGSYEQYF.

J is TRBJ1-1 and V is TRBV4-1; 7 nucleotides align to TRBD1. J was trimmed by 4 bases and V by 6 bases; bases with no gene match: 14. The CDR3 sequence is 16 residues long. CDR1 is MGHRA and CDR2 is YSYEKL in the germline V gene. This CDR3 reads CASRRTGGEWGTEAFF. The CDR3 coding sequence is TGCGCCAGCAGGAGGACAGGTGGAGAATGGGGCACTGAAGCTTTCTTT.

This clone was detected only a few times. CDR3 sequence: CASSQDWVQSSNQPQHF. CDR3 nucleotides: TGTGCCAGCAGCCAAGATTGGGTACAGTCTAGCAATCAGCCCCAGCATTTT. The chain combines TRBV4-2 with TRBJ1-5; no clear D gene. Germline V gene sequence: CDR1 LGHNA, CDR2 YNFKEQ. CDR3 size: 17 residues. V was trimmed by 0 bases and J by 0 bases, leaving 12 bases between them.

This clone appeared a few times. V and J are TRBV7-6 and TRBJ1-3; tentative D call: TRBD1 (5 bases). In germline, CDR1 is SGHVS, CDR2 FNYEAQ. This CDR3 comprises 14 residues. Trimming removed 5 bases from V and 1 base from J, with 9 bases in between. The CDR3 DNA follows: TGTGCCAGCAGCCTCCAGGGATCTGGAAACACCATATATTTT. As protein: CASSLQGSGNTIYF.

V and J are TRBV30 and TRBJ2-2, with D possibly being TRBD1 (5 bases). The CDR3 spans 10 residues. The V end was cut by 7 bases, the J end by 5 bases, with 5 bases between. Germline CDR1 reads GTSNPN; CDR2 reads SVGIG (reference sequence). CDR3 DNA sequence: TGTGCCTCAGGGACCGGGGAGCTGTTTTTT. This encodes CASGTGELFF.

The rearrangement uses TRBV19 and TRBJ2-3; 14 bases align to TRBD2. V trimming: 3 bases; J trimming: 5 bases; junction bases outside the gene matches: 4. The germline V gene has CDR1 LNHDA and CDR2 SQIVND (reference sequence). This CDR3 is 16 amino acids long. CDR3 nucleotide sequence: TGTGCCAGTAGTATGACTAGCGGGGGGGCCGTAGATACGCAGTATTTT. Protein sequence: CASSMTSGGAVDTQYF. The whole variable domain, remainder taken from reference TRBV19 and TRBJ2-3, is DGGITQSPKYLFRKEGQNVTLSCEQNLNHDAMYWYRQDPGQGLRLIYYSQIVNDFQKGDIAEGYSVSREKKESFPLTVTSAQKNPTAFYLCASSMTSGGAVDTQYFGPGTRLTVL.

The chain links TRBV28 to TRBJ1-5, with TRBD1 as a possible D gene (5 bases). Deletions cut 6 bases from V and 0 bases from J, with 18 bases between. The length of the CDR3 is 17 residues. CDR1 is MDHEN and CDR2 is SYDVKM in the germline V gene. The CDR3 nucleotides are TGTGCCAGCAGCCTAAAACCGGGACTTTATAGCAATCAGCCCCAGCATTTT. The encoded protein is CASSLKPGLYSNQPQHF.